This entry lists 17 T cell receptor delta chains sequenced from one sample in a study of Vδ1+ human thymocytes. These TCRs' antigens remain unknown. The template was reverse-transcribed extracted RNA. CDR3 amplicons came from multiplex PCR with pooled V-gene forward and constant-region reverse primers. TCRdb reanalysed the multiplex PCR reads via CATT. The table shows 80,000 or so delta-chain clones, with approximately 34% occurring only once. General study points: Highly polyclonal TRG and TRD repertoires with Gaussian CDR3 length distributions appeared in thymus.

The sequencing input was Vdelta1+ gamma-delta thymocytes from the thymus. Subset indicated: FACS-sorted CD3+ TCRalphabeta- TCRVdelta1+ TCRVdelta2- thymocytes. The source of these receptors is a boy under two years old who had congenital heart surgery.

The chain joins TRDV1 to TRDJ1; 10 bases are a match to TRDD3. Germline lookup yields CDR1 TSWWSYY and CDR2 QGS. V shed 2 bases and J 6 bases; nucleotides not matched to a gene: 12. The CDR3 sequence is 17 residues long. The CDR3 nucleotides are TGTGCTCTTGGGGAATGGATCTACGGGGGATACGAGAATAAACTCATCTTT. Its protein product is CALGEWIYGGYENKLIF.

The genes are TRDV1 and TRDJ1, with D perhaps TRDD3 (10 bases). From germline, CDR1 is TSWWSYY and CDR2 QGS. The length of the CDR3 is 21 residues. V lost 5 bases to trimming and J lost 0 bases, with 31 bases between them. In DNA form, the CDR3 reads TGTGCTCTTGGGCCCGCCTTCCTACGGGGGATACGCTCTAGGTACACCGATAAACTCATCTTT. It encodes CALGPAFLRGIRSRYTDKLIF.

V is TRDV1 and J is TRDJ1; TRDD3 aligns across 8 bases. V shed 3 bases, J shed 0 bases, and the junction held 12 bases outside the gene matches. The germline V gene has CDR1 TSWWSYY and CDR2 QGS. This CDR3 comprises 18 residues. This CDR3 reads CALGDAQGDMGNTDKLIF. In nucleotides, the CDR3 is TGTGCTCTTGGGGACGCACAGGGGGATATGGGAAACACCGATAAACTCATCTTT.

V gene TRDV1 combines with J gene TRDJ1; 11 positions agree with TRDD3. The germline V gene has CDR1 TSWWSYY and CDR2 QGS. Unmatched junction bases numbered 15, after V lost 4 bases and J lost 2 bases. This CDR3 has 19 residues. For the CDR3, the DNA is TGTGCTCTTGGGGGGAAAACAAAGGGCTGGGGGATACCTACCGATAAACTCATCTTT. Translated: CALGGKTKGWGIPTDKLIF.

This clone was seen once. The chain has TRDV1 and TRDJ1; TRDD3 matches at 11 bases. CDR3 length: 21 residues. V lost 5 bases, J lost 1 base, and 21 bases stayed unmatched. CDR1 TSWWSYY and CDR2 QGS come from the germline V gene. CDR3 sequence (DNA): TGTGCTCTTGGGACTAACTTAATTCCTACTCTGGGGGATACCCTCACCGATAAACTCATCTTT. Its translation: CALGTNLIPTLGDTLTDKLIF.

In its sample, this clone was seen a few times. V and J are TRDV2 and TRDJ1; 7 nucleotides align to TRDD3. This CDR3 region has 16 residues. Looked up from germline, CDR1 is GEAIGNYY and CDR2 is EKD. The junction had 11 bases not matched to a gene; V was cut back by 3 bases and J by 2 bases. The DNA of the CDR3 is TGTGCCTGTGACTGGAGGTGGGGGAACAAAACCGATAAACTCATCTTT. It translates to CACDWRWGNKTDKLIF.

The chain links TRDV1 to TRDJ1; possible D gene TRDD3, 5 bases. Germline-derived CDR1 and CDR2 are TSWWSYY and QGS. V lost 3 bases to trimming and J lost 3 bases, with 14 bases between them. This CDR3 is 15 amino acids long. The CDR3 protein is CALGDPGRTADKLIF. The CDR3 DNA reads TGTGCTCTTGGGGATCCTGGGCGTACAGCCGATAAACTCATCTTT.

In its sample, this clone is medium-sized. The genes are TRDV2 and TRDJ1; no clear D. V shed 3 bases and J shed 0 bases, with 10 bases lying between them. Germline loops: CDR1 GEAIGNYY, CDR2 EKD. CDR3 length: 14 amino acids. The CDR3 loop is CACDLFRHTDKLIF. The CDR3 DNA sequence: TGTGCCTGTGACCTATTCCGCCACACCGATAAACTCATCTTT.

This clone has just a few counts. The V call is TRDV1, the J call TRDJ1; 11 nucleotides match TRDD3. V lost 4 bases and J lost 1; bases outside the gene matches: 14. CDR3 size: 19 residues. Germline V CDR1 and CDR2: TSWWSYY, QGS. CDR3 sequence reads: CALGAFGLLGDKVTDKLIF. CDR3 in DNA: TGTGCTCTTGGGGCTTTCGGTTTACTGGGGGATAAGGTCACCGATAAACTCATCTTT.

This clone occurred a few times. V and J are TRDV1 and TRDJ1; 7 bases match TRDD3. The ends lost 5 bases at V and 13 bases at J; junction bases unmatched: 16. Germline assignment: CDR1 TSWWSYY and CDR2 QGS. This CDR3 is built from 14 residues. The DNA for the CDR3 is TGTGCTCTTGGGAAGGGTGCGCTCCGGGATACAACCATCTTT. As protein: CALGKGALRDTTIF.

Only one count was recorded for this clone. This chain joins TRDV2 and TRDJ1, with 8 bases lining up with TRDD3. The CDR3 has 16 amino acids. Germline V lookup: CDR1 GEAIGNYY, CDR2 EKD. Germline trimming cut 3 bases from V and 0 bases from J; bases unmatched to any gene: 8. The CDR3 coding sequence is TGTGCCTGTGACGCAGACTGGGGGTCTTACACCGATAAACTCATCTTT. It codes for CACDADWGSYTDKLIF.

The rearrangement uses TRDV1 and TRDJ1; no clear D. Trimming cost V 3 bases and J 1 base, with 24 bases left between them. Germline V gives CDR1 TSWWSYY, CDR2 QGS. The CDR3 has 19 amino acids. The CDR3 spells CALGDPIRGTSRCTDKLIF. The CDR3 DNA sequence: TGTGCTCTTGGGGACCCCATCCGCGGCACGAGTCGGTGCACCGATAAACTCATCTTT.

In this sample, this clone turned up a few times. This sequence joins TRDV1 and TRDJ1, with TRDD3 identical over 10 bases. Trimming removed 9 bases from V and 2 bases from J; junction bases left unmatched: 27. Germline assignment: CDR1 TSWWSYY and CDR2 QGS. The CDR3 spans 21 residues. CDR3 protein: CALGPGPSFRGIRFGTDKLIF. The CDR3, as DNA: TGTGCTCTAGGGCCCGGGCCTTCTTTCCGGGGGATACGCTTTGGAACCGATAAACTCATCTTT.

J is TRDJ1 and V is TRDV1, with 11 bases aligning to TRDD3. Trimming took 4 bases from V and 3 from J; bases not matched to a gene: 31. The CDR3 length is 24 residues. Germline V lookup: CDR1 TSWWSYY, CDR2 QGS. The CDR3 region is CALGAPCPPRLFFLGDTPADKLIF. Written as DNA, the CDR3 is TGTGCTCTTGGGGCCCCCTGTCCTCCCCGTTTATTCTTCTTGGGGGATACGCCTGCCGATAAACTCATCTTT.

The chain couples TRDV1 to TRDJ1; D perhaps matches TRDD3 (5 bases). The CDR3 runs to 19 residues. V was trimmed by 0 bases and J by 3 bases, leaving 23 bases between them. Per germline, CDR1 TSWWSYY and CDR2 QGS. This CDR3 is CALGELITRARDLPDKLIF. As DNA, the CDR3 is TGTGCTCTTGGGGAACTTATCACACGAGCCCGGGATCTGCCCGATAAACTCATCTTT.

The chain carries TRDV1 and TRDJ1; D is ambiguous. Trimming stripped 5 bases from V and 6 bases from J, with 19 bases between. Germline V CDR1 and CDR2: TSWWSYY, QGS. This CDR3 has 15 residues. CDR3 DNA sequence: TGTGCTCTTGGGAGCCCCCTAGACACTACTCATAAACTCATCTTT. As protein: CALGSPLDTTHKLIF.

For this clone: The identical CDR3 is also encoded by other nucleotide sequences in the sample. The chain combines TRDV1 with TRDJ1; 7 nucleotides match TRDD3. Germline CDR1 is TSWWSYY and CDR2 is QGS. The CDR3 runs 21 residues. Unmatched junction bases numbered 26, after V lost 2 bases and J lost 5 bases. The CDR3 nucleotides read TGTGCTCTTGGGGAATTCGTCTTGAACGGGTTTGGGGGACTCGGTACGGATAAACTCATCTTT. Translating gives CALGEFVLNGFGGLGTDKLIF.